The clone carrying this TCR beta chain showed up just a few times. The record originates from a study of T cells in tuberculosis. This sample's time point: new active TB diagnosis, blood taken before or within 7 days of starting treatment. TCRdb's table, derived via immunoSEQ multiplex PCR, lists solely in-frame clones and lacks some. This table holds about 37,000 clones, 80% to 95% found once. The germline V gene encodes CDR1 LNHDA and CDR2 SQIVND (reference sequence). Trimming stripped 1 base from V and 3 bases from J, with 9 bases between. The CDR3 runs 14 residues. The TCR originated in an adult with tuberculosis. This chain connects TRBV19 to TRBJ1-1; weak D call: TRBD1 (5 bases). The sequenced sample was PBMCs, obtained at tuberculosis diagnosis. For the CDR3, the DNA is TGTGCCAGTAGTATAGCGGTAGGGGACACTGAAGCTTTCTTT. Translation: CASSIAVGDTEAFF.